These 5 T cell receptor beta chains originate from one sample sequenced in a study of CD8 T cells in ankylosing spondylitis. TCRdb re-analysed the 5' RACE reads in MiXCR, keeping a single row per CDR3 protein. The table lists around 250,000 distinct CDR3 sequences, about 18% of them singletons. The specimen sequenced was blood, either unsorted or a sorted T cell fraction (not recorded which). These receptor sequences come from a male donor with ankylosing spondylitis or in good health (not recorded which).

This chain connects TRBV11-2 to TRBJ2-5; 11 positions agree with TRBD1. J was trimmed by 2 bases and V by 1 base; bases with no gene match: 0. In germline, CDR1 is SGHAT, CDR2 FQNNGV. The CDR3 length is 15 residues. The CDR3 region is CASSLGDRGQETQYF. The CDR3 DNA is TGTGCCAGCAGCTTAGGGGACAGGGGGCAAGAGACCCAGTACTTC.

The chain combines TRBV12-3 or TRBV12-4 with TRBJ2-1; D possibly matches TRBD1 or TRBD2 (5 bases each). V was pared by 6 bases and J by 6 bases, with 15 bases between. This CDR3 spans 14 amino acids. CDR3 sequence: CASSQGLGPNEQFF. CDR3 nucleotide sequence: TGTGCCAGCAGCCAAGGACTGGGACCCAATGAGCAGTTCTTC.

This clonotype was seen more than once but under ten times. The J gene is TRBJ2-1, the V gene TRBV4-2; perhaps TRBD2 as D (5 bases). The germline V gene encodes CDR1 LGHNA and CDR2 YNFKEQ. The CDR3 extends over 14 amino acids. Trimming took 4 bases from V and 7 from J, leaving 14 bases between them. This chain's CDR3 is CASSPSSMGNEQFF. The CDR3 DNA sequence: TGTGCCAGCAGCCCTAGCTCCATGGGAAATGAGCAGTTCTTC.

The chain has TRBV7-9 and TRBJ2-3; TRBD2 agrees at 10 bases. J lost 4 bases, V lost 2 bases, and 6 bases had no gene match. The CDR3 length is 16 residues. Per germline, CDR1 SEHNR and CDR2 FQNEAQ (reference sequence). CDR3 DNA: TGTGCCAGCAGCTTACTAGCTAGCGGGAGTTCAGATACGCAGTATTTT. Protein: CASSLLASGSSDTQYF.

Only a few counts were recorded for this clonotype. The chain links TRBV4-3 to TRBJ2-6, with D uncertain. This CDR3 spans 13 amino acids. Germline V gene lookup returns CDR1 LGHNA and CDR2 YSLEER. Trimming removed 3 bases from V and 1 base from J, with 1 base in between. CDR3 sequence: CASSQSGANVLTF. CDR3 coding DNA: TGCGCCAGCAGCCAGTCTGGGGCCAACGTCCTGACTTTC.